The clone carrying this T cell receptor beta chain was seen a handful of times. Its cognate antigen is unknown. TCRdb redid the calling of the reads with MiXCR, one entry per CDR3 protein. The sample has hundreds of thousands of distinct CDR3 sequences, around 30% seen once; the top ten hold 18%. Germline V lookup: CDR1 SGHAT, CDR2 FQDESV (reference sequence). The CDR3 is 14 residues long. V dropped 5 bases and J dropped 3 bases, with 13 bases sitting between them. The source of the sample is a study of T cell repertoires in cytomegalovirus infection. The chain links TRBV11-1 to TRBJ2-5, with D maybe TRBD1 (6 bases). Sequencing used cultured PBMCs, obtained from culture after CMV antigen stimulation. This receptor was obtained from a human donor in good health (CMV status not recorded). Some clones in this sample may be carry-over from other donors' samples. The CDR3 DNA is TGTGCCAGCAGCCCCCGACAGGTGAAAGAGACCCAGTACTTC. Protein: CASSPRQVKETQYF. The entire variable domain, with the rest obtained from reference TRBV11-1 and TRBJ2-5, is as follows: EAEVAQSPRYKITEKSQAVAFWCDPISGHATLYWYRQILGQGPELLVQFQDESVVDDSQLPKDRFSAERLKGVDSTLKIQPAELGDSAMYLCASSPRQVKETQYFGPGTRLLVL.